Below are 27 T cell receptor beta chains sequenced from a single sample in a study. TCRdb reprocessed the 5' RACE reads via MiXCR and lists one record per CDR3 protein. The sample lists roughly 54,000 distinct CDR3 sequences; roughly 17% were seen once. Specimen: naive CD4+ T cells sorted from blood. Stated subset: naive CD4+ T cells, CD4+CD45RA+CD25-. The receptor set was obtained from a female donor with breast cancer.

This chain connects TRBV3-1 to TRBJ2-5; perhaps D is TRBD1 or TRBD2 (5 bases each). Germline CDR1 is LGHDT and CDR2 is YNNKEL (reference sequence). CDR3 length: 14 residues. V was clipped by 2 bases and J by 4 bases, with 11 bases between them. Written as DNA, the CDR3 is TGTGCCAGCAGCCAATTTCTCGGGGCAGAGACCCAGTACTTC. This translates into CASSQFLGAETQYF.

This clonotype came up many times. This chain links TRBV10-3 with TRBJ2-5; 10 bases map to TRBD1. The CDR3 loop spans 14 amino acids. The ends lost 3 bases at V and 5 bases at J; junction bases unmatched: 3. In germline, CDR1 is ENHRY, CDR2 SYGVKD. In DNA form, the CDR3 reads TGTGCCATCAGTGAAGGGACAGGGGATGAGACCCAGTACTTC. As protein: CAISEGTGDETQYF.

This clonotype was found a few times. V and J are TRBV12-3 or TRBV12-4 and TRBJ2-5; D not resolved. CDR3 size: 10 residues. Trimming took 7 bases from V and 4 from J, leaving 4 bases between them. The DNA for the CDR3 is TGTGCCAGCAAGGGAGAGACCCAGTACTTC. This gives the protein CASKGETQYF.

This clonotype was counted a few times. At one of its ends the junction is not consistent with the germline gene, which may arise from a read error. This rearrangement joins TRBV7-7 to TRBJ2-5, with 9 bases that match TRBD2. The V gene's germline CDR1 is SSHAT and CDR2 FNYEAQ (reference sequence). CDR3 length equals 13 residues. The CDR3 loop reads CASSLAGVETQYF. As DNA, the CDR3 is TGTGCTAGCAGCTTAGCGGGGGTAGAGACCCAGTACTTC.

This clonotype occurred a few times. This chain joins TRBV5-1 and TRBJ2-1, with D possibly being TRBD2 (5 bases). This CDR3 has 16 residues. Germline CDR1 and CDR2: SGHRS and YFSETQ. The V gene lost 0 bases and the J gene lost 0 bases, with 10 bases spanning the gap. The DNA of the CDR3 is TGCGCCAGCAGCTTGGGCCAAGCGGACTCCTACAATGAGCAGTTCTTC. Translated: CASSLGQADSYNEQFF.

This clonotype was recorded a few times. The J gene is TRBJ2-7, the V gene TRBV27; D perhaps matches TRBD1 (6 bases). Germline V lookup: CDR1 MNHEY, CDR2 SMNVEV (reference sequence). V lost 5 bases to trimming and J lost 4 bases, with 15 bases between them. The CDR3 is 14 residues long. The CDR3: CASSAQGQGYEQYF. CDR3 sequence (DNA): TGTGCCAGCAGTGCGCAAGGCCAGGGGTACGAGCAGTACTTC.

As regards this clonotype: Being one base from a much bigger clone, this may be a read error. This sequence joins TRBV7-6 and TRBJ1-1; D call uncertain. V lost 0 bases and J 3 bases, leaving 5 bases between the germline ends. This CDR3 comprises 13 residues. The germline V gene encodes CDR1 SGHVS and CDR2 FNYEAQ. This CDR3 reads CASSLADDTEAFF. Here the CDR3 DNA reads TGTGCCAGCAGCTTAGCGGACGACACTGAAGCTTTCTTT.

This clonotype showed up many times. The chain uses TRBV7-2 and TRBJ2-3; no definite D call. Trimming took off 3 bases at V and 0 bases at J, with 10 bases between the two ends. This CDR3 contains 15 residues. The germline CDR1 and CDR2 sequences are SGHTA and FQGNSA. Written as DNA, the CDR3 is TGTGCCAGCAGCTTGGATTATCTGAGCACAGATACGCAGTATTTT. Its protein is CASSLDYLSTDTQYF.

This clonotype showed up many times. V gene TRBV7-3 combines with J gene TRBJ2-2; 7 nucleotides agree with TRBD2. This CDR3 comprises 14 residues. CDR1 and CDR2 (germline): SGHTA, FQGTGA. V shed 4 bases and J 7 bases; nucleotides not matched to a gene: 6. CDR3 nucleotide sequence: TGTGCCAGCAGCTCTCCGACGGGGGGCGGGGAGCTGTTTTTT. Translated, it gives CASSSPTGGGELFF.

This clonotype was detected a few times. The chain links TRBV5-1 to TRBJ1-1; 7 nucleotides agree with TRBD1. The ends lost 4 bases at V and 5 bases at J; junction bases unmatched: 5. CDR1 and CDR2 (germline): SGHRS, YFSETQ. This CDR3 region has 13 residues. DNA of the CDR3: TGCGCCAGCAGCGCGACAGGGAGGACTGAAGCTTTCTTT. It translates to CASSATGRTEAFF.

This clonotype was counted many times. The CDR3 here is CSARDTSGDQETQYF. DNA for the CDR3: TGCAGTGCTAGAGATACTAGCGGGGACCAAGAGACCCAGTACTTC. The V gene is TRBV20-1, the J gene TRBJ2-5, with 10 positions matching TRBD2. CDR1 is DFQATT, CDR2 SNEGSKA, per germline (reference sequence). The CDR3 is 15 residues long. V was clipped by 0 bases and J by 0 bases; unmatched bases: 1.

The table lists this clonotype with a few counts. This rearrangement joins TRBV20-1 to TRBJ1-6; 7 bases are a match to TRBD1. Germline CDR1 and CDR2: DFQATT and SNEGSKA (reference sequence). This CDR3 contains 17 residues. The ends lost 1 base at V and 7 bases at J; junction bases unmatched: 13. The CDR3 DNA sequence: TGCAGTGCTAGAGGCTTATTCGACAGGGTCTCGAATTCACCCCTCCACTTT. Its translation: CSARGLFDRVSNSPLHF.

This clonotype was detected only a few times. This chain uses TRBV5-6 with TRBJ1-5; possible D gene TRBD1, 6 bases. In germline, CDR1 is SGHDT, CDR2 YYEEEE. This CDR3 spans 17 amino acids. V was trimmed by 2 bases and J by 2 bases, leaving 17 bases between them. CDR3 sequence reads: CASSLGQSLRGNQPQHF. For the CDR3, the DNA is TGTGCCAGCAGCTTAGGACAGAGCCTACGTGGCAATCAGCCCCAGCATTTT.

The chain uses TRBV6-6 and TRBJ2-7; TRBD1 matches at 8 bases. Germline values: CDR1 MNHNY, CDR2 SVGAGI (reference sequence). The CDR3 has 14 amino acids. The junction had 7 bases not matched to a gene; V was cut back by 4 bases and J by 5 bases. CDR3 amino acids: CASSFWDRFHEQYF. The CDR3 DNA follows: TGTGCCAGCAGTTTCTGGGACAGGTTCCACGAGCAGTACTTC.

This clonotype appeared a few times. The chain joins TRBV19 to TRBJ2-2; D gene ambiguous. V was shortened by 6 bases and J by 6 bases, with 14 bases between the two germline ends. Germline V lookup: CDR1 LNHDA, CDR2 SQIVND (reference sequence). The CDR3 contains 14 residues. The CDR3 nucleotides read TGTGCCAGTAGATCTAGTTCGGCGGCCGGGGAGCTGTTTTTT. Its protein product is CASRSSSAAGELFF.

This clonotype has just a few counts. The V and J genes are TRBV5-1 and TRBJ1-2; 9 bases match TRBD1. Germline V lookup: CDR1 SGHRS, CDR2 YFSETQ. There are 15 residues in the CDR3. V trimming: 7 bases; J trimming: 8 bases; junction bases outside the gene matches: 15. This CDR3 reads CASEGEGTGIGGYTF. As DNA, the CDR3 is TGCGCCAGCGAAGGGGAAGGGACAGGGATTGGCGGCTACACCTTC.

This clonotype has at least ten counts. The chain carries TRBV7-3 and TRBJ2-1; no reliable D call. Trimming took 5 bases from V and 4 from J, leaving 15 bases between them. CDR1 is SGHTA and CDR2 is FQGTGA in the germline V gene. The CDR3 runs 15 residues. CDR3 sequence: CASSPTSRPYNEQFF. The CDR3 region has the DNA TGTGCCAGCAGCCCGACAAGTAGGCCTTACAATGAGCAGTTCTTC.

This clonotype was recorded many times. The CDR3 sequence: CASSFSTSRETQYF. The CDR3 DNA reads as TGCGCCAGCAGCTTCTCGACTAGCCGAGAGACCCAGTACTTC. This chain connects TRBV5-1 to TRBJ2-5; TRBD2 aligns across 7 bases. J lost 4 bases, V lost 2 bases, and 5 bases had no gene match. The CDR3 covers 14 residues. Germline V gene sequence: CDR1 SGHRS, CDR2 YFSETQ.

This clonotype showed up just a few times. The J gene is TRBJ2-7, the V gene TRBV5-6; TRBD1 is a possible D gene (6 bases). Germline CDR1 SGHDT, CDR2 YYEEEE. V shed 0 bases and J shed 3 bases, with 13 bases lying between them. CDR3 length: 15 residues. DNA for the CDR3: TGTGCCAGCAGCTTGGGTCAGGACAGCATCTACGAGCAGTACTTC. Translated: CASSLGQDSIYEQYF.

For this clonotype: One end of the junction varies from germline; a read error may be responsible. The chain is built from TRBV24-1 and TRBJ2-7, with a tentative D call TRBD2 (6 bases). Germline CDR1 and CDR2: KGHDR and SFDVKD. The CDR3 covers 13 residues. The CDR3 nucleotides are TGTGCTACCAGGGACTCAGGAGCGCTCGAGCAGTACTTC. It translates to CATRDSGALEQYF.

The chain combines TRBV7-9 with TRBJ2-3, with 9 bases identical to TRBD1. Germline V gene lookup returns CDR1 SEHNR and CDR2 FQNEAQ (reference sequence). V shed 6 bases, J shed 5 bases, and the junction held 6 bases outside the gene matches. The CDR3 has 14 amino acids. DNA of the CDR3: TGTGCCAGCAGTTCGACAGGGGGAGAAGATACGCAGTATTTT. This encodes CASSSTGGEDTQYF.

This clonotype appeared many times. This rearrangement joins TRBV4-3 to TRBJ2-3, with TRBD2 matching 9 bases. Trimming removed 1 base from V and 4 bases from J; junction bases left unmatched: 3. This CDR3 contains 15 residues. The germline V gene encodes CDR1 LGHNA and CDR2 YSLEER. The CDR3 bases are TGCGCCAGCAGCCAAGTGCGGGAGGGGGCAGATACGCAGTATTTT. Protein: CASSQVREGADTQYF.

J is TRBJ2-7 and V is TRBV5-1; D possibly corresponds to TRBD1 (5 bases). The CDR3 totals 17 residues. Germline lookup yields CDR1 SGHRS and CDR2 YFSETQ. Trimming removed 5 bases from V and 2 bases from J, with 23 bases in between. The CDR3 protein is CASRQSQGTSPPYEQYF. The DNA of the CDR3 is TGCGCCAGCAGGCAAAGCCAGGGAACCTCCCCGCCCTACGAGCAGTACTTC.

Note on this clonotype: A read error may be the cause here, since a much bigger clone is one base away. The chain is built from TRBV5-1 and TRBJ2-7; the D gene is possibly TRBD1 (6 bases). The germline gives CDR1 SGHRS, CDR2 YFSETQ. Trimming cost V 0 bases and J 9 bases, with 13 bases left between them. CDR3 length: 13 residues. CDR3 bases: TGCGCCAGCAGCTTGGGCAGGGGAGAGGTGCAGTACTTC. The encoded protein is CASSLGRGEVQYF.

The rearrangement joins TRBV4-1 to TRBJ2-1, with 13 bases identical to TRBD2. V lost 2 bases, J lost 4 bases, and 5 bases stayed unmatched. CDR3 length equals 17 residues. Germline V lookup: CDR1 MGHRA, CDR2 YSYEKL. The CDR3 sequence is CASSQSGTSGAYNEQFF. The CDR3 region has the DNA TGCGCCAGCAGCCAATCGGGGACTAGCGGGGCTTACAATGAGCAGTTCTTC.

The CDR3 DNA reads as TGTGCCAGCAGCAACGGACAGGGGGCCTACGAGCAGTACTTC. Translating it yields CASSNGQGAYEQYF. The chain joins TRBV7-9 to TRBJ2-7; TRBD1 aligns across 10 bases. From germline, CDR1 is SEHNR and CDR2 FQNEAQ (reference sequence). The CDR3 totals 14 residues. With 5 bases clipped from V and 2 bases from J, the junction kept 3 bases outside the gene matches.

This clonotype was counted ten times or more. This chain joins TRBV29-1 and TRBJ2-1, with 10 bases identical to TRBD1. The V gene's germline CDR1 is SQVTM and CDR2 ANQGSEA. The CDR3 consists of 13 residues. V shed 7 bases and J 5 bases; nucleotides not matched to a gene: 5. The CDR3 nucleotides read TGCAGCGCGACGGGACAGGGGAACAATGAGCAGTTCTTC. Residues: CSATGQGNNEQFF.